Below, 19 T cell receptor beta chains from the same sample are listed, as sequenced in a study of blood T cell repertoires in COVID-19. Produced via immunoSEQ multiplex PCR; TCRdb's table is partial and in-frame only. Counted here are over 400,000 clones, around 85% occurring once; the ten biggest clones make up 6.5% to 9.5%. The material sequenced was PBMCs or T cells enriched from blood (not recorded which). Source of these receptors: an older woman who had recovered from COVID-19.

This chain links TRBV6-5 with TRBJ2-7; TRBD1 is a possible D gene (5 bases). The CDR3 sequence is 11 residues long. V was cut by 10 bases and J by 3 bases, with 10 bases left in between. The germline V gene has CDR1 MNHEY and CDR2 SVGAGI. Written as DNA, the CDR3 is TGTGCCACCCGAACAGGCTACGAGCAGTACGTC. Its protein product is CATRTGYEQYV.

The rearrangement uses TRBV5-1 and TRBJ2-1, with TRBD2 matching over 16 bases. V was clipped by 3 bases and J by 6 bases; unmatched bases: 6. This CDR3 spans 17 amino acids. In germline, CDR1 is SGHRS, CDR2 YFSETQ. The chain's CDR3 is CASSYGTSGGALNEQFF. CDR3 coding DNA: TGCGCCAGCAGCTACGGGACTAGCGGGGGGGCCCTCAATGAGCAGTTCTTC. The full variable domain, its missing parts supplied by reference TRBV5-1 and TRBJ2-1, is KAGVTQTPRYLIKTRGQQVTLSCSPISGHRSVSWYQQTPGQGLQFLFEYFSETQRNKGNFPGRFSGRQFSNSRSEMNVSTLELGDSALYLCASSYGTSGGALNEQFFGPGTRLTVL.

This clone was picked up one time. The V and J genes are TRBV5-1 and TRBJ2-2; possible D gene TRBD2, 5 bases. Looked up from germline, CDR1 is SGHRS and CDR2 is YFSETQ. Trimming removed 0 bases at V and 9 bases at J, with 18 bases between. The CDR3 runs to 16 residues. The CDR3 here is CASSLAGLAGGWELFF. CDR3 in DNA: TGCGCCAGCAGCTTGGCCGGGCTAGCCGGTGGCTGGGAGCTGTTTTTT.

V usage is TRBV6-5 and J usage is TRBJ1-6; 10 bases fit TRBD1. CDR1 MNHEY and CDR2 SVGAGI come from the germline V gene. The CDR3 covers 14 residues. The ends lost 6 bases at V and 8 bases at J; junction bases unmatched: 4. CDR3 region: CASRAGTGDSPLHF. The DNA for the CDR3 is TGTGCCAGCAGGGCCGGGACAGGGGATTCACCCCTCCACTTT.

This chain connects TRBV10-1 to TRBJ1-1; no firm D call. The length of the CDR3 is 16 residues. The ends were cut back, 2 bases at V and 3 bases at J, with 16 bases in the middle. Germline V lookup: CDR1 WNHNN, CDR2 SYGVQD (reference sequence). CDR3 nucleotide sequence: TGCGCCAGCAGTGAGCTTTATCTCGAGAGGGACACTGAAGCTTTCTTT. Protein: CASSELYLERDTEAFF.

The chain uses TRBV19 and TRBJ2-1, with 7 nucleotides matching TRBD2. The CDR3 spans 14 residues. The junction had 1 base not matched to a gene; V was cut back by 5 bases and J by 0 bases. Germline V CDR1 and CDR2: LNHDA, SQIVND (reference sequence). The CDR3 DNA reads TGTGCCAGTAGTGGGGGGGGCTCCTACAATGAGCAGTTCTTC. It encodes CASSGGGSYNEQFF.

The rearrangement joins TRBV4-1 to TRBJ2-4; a possible D gene is TRBD2 (6 bases). The V and J ends lost 1 base and 8 bases respectively, with 9 bases between them. Germline V lookup: CDR1 MGHRA, CDR2 YSYEKL. This CDR3 spans 13 amino acids. CDR3 bases: TGCGCCAGCAGCCAAGTCGGAGGGGACATTCAGTACTTC. The encoded protein is CASSQVGGDIQYF.

The rearrangement uses TRBV7-2 and TRBJ1-3; D remains unclear. The CDR3 has 15 residues. V was clipped by 5 bases and J by 2 bases, with 13 bases between them. CDR1 and CDR2 from the germline V gene are SGHTA and FQGNSA. The CDR3 nucleotides read TGTGCCAGCAGCCCAAAGCCGGCGGCTGGAAACACCATATATTTT. Residues: CASSPKPAAGNTIYF.

The chain combines TRBV6-6 with TRBJ2-4; the D is unclear. The germline V gene encodes CDR1 MNHNY and CDR2 SVGAGI (reference sequence). Trimming left V 8 bases short and J 5 bases short, with 10 bases between. The CDR3 is 12 residues long. CDR3: CASGLAENIQYF. CDR3 coding DNA: TGTGCCAGCGGTCTGGCAGAAAACATTCAGTACTTC.

The chain joins TRBV2 to TRBJ2-7; 7 nucleotides align to TRBD1. This CDR3 region has 13 residues. Germline trimming cut 6 bases from V and 2 bases from J; bases unmatched to any gene: 4. The germline CDR1 and CDR2 sequences are SNHLY and FYNNEI. The CDR3 bases are TGTGCCAGCAGAGGGCAGGGGGCCTACGAGCAGTACTTC. Its protein product is CASRGQGAYEQYF. The full variable domain, with the rest looked up from reference TRBV2 and TRBJ2-7, is EPEVTQTPSHQVTQMGQEVILRCVPISNHLYFYWYRQILGQKVEFLVSFYNNEISEKSEIFDDQFSVERPDGSNFTLKIRSTKLEDSAMYFCASRGQGAYEQYFGPGTRLTVT.

V is TRBV5-8 and J is TRBJ2-6; TRBD2 might be the D (6 bases). The CDR3 covers 15 residues. V dropped 4 bases and J dropped 1 base, with 9 bases sitting between them. Per the germline V gene, CDR1 is SGHTS and CDR2 is YDEGEE. CDR3 sequence: CASSPGGSGANVLTF. CDR3 in DNA: TGTGCCAGCAGCCCCGGGGGATCTGGGGCCAACGTCCTGACTTTC.

The J gene is TRBJ1-1, the V gene TRBV6-5; 9 nucleotides line up with TRBD1. Germline CDR1 is MNHEY and CDR2 is SVGAGI. Unmatched junction bases numbered 3, after V lost 6 bases and J lost 4 bases. The CDR3 spans 13 residues. CDR3 in DNA: TGTGCCAGCAGGCTGACAGGGGGCACTGAAGCTTTCTTT. This sequence encodes CASRLTGGTEAFF.

The rearrangement joins TRBV15 to TRBJ2-7; D gene unclear. The V and J ends lost 3 bases and 3 bases respectively, with 6 bases between them. Looked up from germline, CDR1 is LNHNV and CDR2 is YYDKDF (reference sequence). There are 12 residues in the CDR3. CDR3 in amino acids: CATSRGNYEQYF. The DNA of the CDR3 is TGTGCCACCAGCAGGGGCAACTACGAGCAGTACTTC.

The V and J genes are TRBV9 and TRBJ2-1, with TRBD2 matching 9 bases. V dropped 4 bases and J dropped 9; count of bases not matched to a gene: 8. The CDR3 is 14 amino acids. Germline V gene data show CDR1 as SGDLS and CDR2 as YYNGEE. The CDR3 nucleotides read TGTGCCAGCAGCCCTAGACTAGCGGCGGGTGAGCAGTTCTTC. As protein: CASSPRLAAGEQFF. Variable domain in full (rest from reference TRBV9 and TRBJ2-1): DSGVTQTPKHLITATGQRVTLRCSPRSGDLSVYWYQQSLDQGLQFLIQYYNGEERAKGNILERFSAQQFPDLHSELNLSSLELGDSALYFCASSPRLAAGEQFFGPGTRLTVL.

This rearrangement joins TRBV10-3 to TRBJ1-2, with 8 bases that match TRBD1. From germline, CDR1 is ENHRY and CDR2 SYGVKD. The CDR3 sequence is 14 residues long. The trim removed 3 bases at V and 4 bases at J, leaving 4 bases unmatched. The CDR3 is CAISEYRGIYGYTF. The CDR3 DNA is TGTGCCATCAGTGAATACAGGGGGATCTATGGCTACACCTTC.

The V and J genes are TRBV6-5 and TRBJ1-5, with 7 bases identical to TRBD1. The CDR3 spans 15 residues. With V trimmed by 6 bases and J by 6 bases, 11 bases remained unmatched. CDR1 is MNHEY, CDR2 SVGAGI, per germline. CDR3 in amino acids: CASSGNRGEGQPQHF. As DNA, the CDR3 is TGTGCCAGCAGCGGGAACAGGGGAGAGGGTCAGCCCCAGCATTTT.

This chain connects TRBV4-1 to TRBJ2-3; 11 bases are shared with TRBD1. CDR1 and CDR2 (germline): MGHRA, YSYEKL. CDR3 size: 17 residues. Losses at the gene ends were 2 bases for V and 4 bases for J; bases not matched to a gene: 8. Written as DNA, the CDR3 is TGCGCCAGCAGCCAAATGGACAGGGGGCAAACATCAGATACGCAGTATTTT. The encoded protein is CASSQMDRGQTSDTQYF.

The count of this clone is one. The chain has TRBV9 and TRBJ1-4, with D possibly TRBD1 on 5 matching bases. The ends were cut back, 0 bases at V and 8 bases at J, with 11 bases in the middle. Germline V CDR1 and CDR2: SGDLS, YYNGEE. The CDR3 covers 14 residues. This CDR3 is CASSVGQMDEKLFF. CDR3 bases: TGTGCCAGCAGCGTAGGACAGATGGACGAAAAACTGTTTTTT.

The chain is built from TRBV5-5 and TRBJ1-1; D remains ambiguous. V lost 0 bases and J lost 4, with 13 bases in between. Germline V gene data show CDR1 as SGHKS and CDR2 as YYEKEE (reference sequence). This CDR3 spans 15 amino acids. Here the CDR3 DNA reads TGTGCCAGCAGCTTGGTCCTCCCCCCACTCACTGAAGCTTTCTTT. This gives the protein CASSLVLPPLTEAFF.